The sequence of this T cell receptor beta chain was determined in a study of blood T cell repertoires in COVID-19. Study-level background: Whether acute or convalescent, the COVID-19 samples came from the United States, Italy and Spain. T cells, B-cell-depleted T cells, or PBMCs provided the cDNA or gDNA that served as material.

In the source study's methods: Reference gene primer amplification gave nucleated cell count estimates. Sequencing was performed with immunoSEQ multiplex PCR; in TCRdb, only in-frame clones are kept and a portion is missing. V and J calls and clone size follow that table, whereas D and trimming were derived from the DNA. The data show approximately 84,000 clones, less than 90% seen once. Per the germline V gene, CDR1 is MNHNS and CDR2 is SASEGT. Trimming shortened V by 2 bases and J by 5 bases, and 12 bases separated the two germline ends. The CDR3 spans 14 residues. The sample was peripheral blood. The V call is TRBV6-1, the J call TRBJ2-5; D is possibly TRBD2 (6 bases). This TCR derives from a human donor in a cohort sampled during active COVID-19. The CDR3 here is CASSEQGGGETQYF. The CDR3 nucleotides read TGTGCCAGCAGTGAACAGGGAGGTGGGGAGACCCAGTACTTC.